This T cell receptor beta chain appears in the sequencing data of a study of human T cells and chemical hapten exposure. The CDR3 consists of 12 residues. The V gene lost 5 bases and the J gene lost 8 bases, with 10 bases spanning the gap. Per germline, CDR1 LNHDA and CDR2 SQIVND (reference sequence). Time point described: patch test 2, 6 weeks after DPC sensitization. Treatment denoted: therapeutic diphenylcyclopropenone sensitization with weekly scalp DPC. Blood sampling preceded each patch test application. TCRdb itself ran the RACE reads through MiXCR, one entry per CDR3 protein. The sample gives more than 90,000 distinct CDR3 sequences, roughly 11% of which show up once; more than 3% is in the top ten.

This clonotype was sampled from a woman between 35 and 50 years old with alopecia areata. Some clones in this sample may be carry-over from other donors' samples. Sequenced material: whole blood, taken in connection with sensitization to the hapten diphenylcyclopropenone (DPC). J is TRBJ2-1 and V is TRBV19; D remains unclear. The CDR3 loop is CASSRTFDEQFF. The CDR3 DNA follows: TGTGCCAGTAGTCGGACCTTCGATGAGCAGTTCTTC.